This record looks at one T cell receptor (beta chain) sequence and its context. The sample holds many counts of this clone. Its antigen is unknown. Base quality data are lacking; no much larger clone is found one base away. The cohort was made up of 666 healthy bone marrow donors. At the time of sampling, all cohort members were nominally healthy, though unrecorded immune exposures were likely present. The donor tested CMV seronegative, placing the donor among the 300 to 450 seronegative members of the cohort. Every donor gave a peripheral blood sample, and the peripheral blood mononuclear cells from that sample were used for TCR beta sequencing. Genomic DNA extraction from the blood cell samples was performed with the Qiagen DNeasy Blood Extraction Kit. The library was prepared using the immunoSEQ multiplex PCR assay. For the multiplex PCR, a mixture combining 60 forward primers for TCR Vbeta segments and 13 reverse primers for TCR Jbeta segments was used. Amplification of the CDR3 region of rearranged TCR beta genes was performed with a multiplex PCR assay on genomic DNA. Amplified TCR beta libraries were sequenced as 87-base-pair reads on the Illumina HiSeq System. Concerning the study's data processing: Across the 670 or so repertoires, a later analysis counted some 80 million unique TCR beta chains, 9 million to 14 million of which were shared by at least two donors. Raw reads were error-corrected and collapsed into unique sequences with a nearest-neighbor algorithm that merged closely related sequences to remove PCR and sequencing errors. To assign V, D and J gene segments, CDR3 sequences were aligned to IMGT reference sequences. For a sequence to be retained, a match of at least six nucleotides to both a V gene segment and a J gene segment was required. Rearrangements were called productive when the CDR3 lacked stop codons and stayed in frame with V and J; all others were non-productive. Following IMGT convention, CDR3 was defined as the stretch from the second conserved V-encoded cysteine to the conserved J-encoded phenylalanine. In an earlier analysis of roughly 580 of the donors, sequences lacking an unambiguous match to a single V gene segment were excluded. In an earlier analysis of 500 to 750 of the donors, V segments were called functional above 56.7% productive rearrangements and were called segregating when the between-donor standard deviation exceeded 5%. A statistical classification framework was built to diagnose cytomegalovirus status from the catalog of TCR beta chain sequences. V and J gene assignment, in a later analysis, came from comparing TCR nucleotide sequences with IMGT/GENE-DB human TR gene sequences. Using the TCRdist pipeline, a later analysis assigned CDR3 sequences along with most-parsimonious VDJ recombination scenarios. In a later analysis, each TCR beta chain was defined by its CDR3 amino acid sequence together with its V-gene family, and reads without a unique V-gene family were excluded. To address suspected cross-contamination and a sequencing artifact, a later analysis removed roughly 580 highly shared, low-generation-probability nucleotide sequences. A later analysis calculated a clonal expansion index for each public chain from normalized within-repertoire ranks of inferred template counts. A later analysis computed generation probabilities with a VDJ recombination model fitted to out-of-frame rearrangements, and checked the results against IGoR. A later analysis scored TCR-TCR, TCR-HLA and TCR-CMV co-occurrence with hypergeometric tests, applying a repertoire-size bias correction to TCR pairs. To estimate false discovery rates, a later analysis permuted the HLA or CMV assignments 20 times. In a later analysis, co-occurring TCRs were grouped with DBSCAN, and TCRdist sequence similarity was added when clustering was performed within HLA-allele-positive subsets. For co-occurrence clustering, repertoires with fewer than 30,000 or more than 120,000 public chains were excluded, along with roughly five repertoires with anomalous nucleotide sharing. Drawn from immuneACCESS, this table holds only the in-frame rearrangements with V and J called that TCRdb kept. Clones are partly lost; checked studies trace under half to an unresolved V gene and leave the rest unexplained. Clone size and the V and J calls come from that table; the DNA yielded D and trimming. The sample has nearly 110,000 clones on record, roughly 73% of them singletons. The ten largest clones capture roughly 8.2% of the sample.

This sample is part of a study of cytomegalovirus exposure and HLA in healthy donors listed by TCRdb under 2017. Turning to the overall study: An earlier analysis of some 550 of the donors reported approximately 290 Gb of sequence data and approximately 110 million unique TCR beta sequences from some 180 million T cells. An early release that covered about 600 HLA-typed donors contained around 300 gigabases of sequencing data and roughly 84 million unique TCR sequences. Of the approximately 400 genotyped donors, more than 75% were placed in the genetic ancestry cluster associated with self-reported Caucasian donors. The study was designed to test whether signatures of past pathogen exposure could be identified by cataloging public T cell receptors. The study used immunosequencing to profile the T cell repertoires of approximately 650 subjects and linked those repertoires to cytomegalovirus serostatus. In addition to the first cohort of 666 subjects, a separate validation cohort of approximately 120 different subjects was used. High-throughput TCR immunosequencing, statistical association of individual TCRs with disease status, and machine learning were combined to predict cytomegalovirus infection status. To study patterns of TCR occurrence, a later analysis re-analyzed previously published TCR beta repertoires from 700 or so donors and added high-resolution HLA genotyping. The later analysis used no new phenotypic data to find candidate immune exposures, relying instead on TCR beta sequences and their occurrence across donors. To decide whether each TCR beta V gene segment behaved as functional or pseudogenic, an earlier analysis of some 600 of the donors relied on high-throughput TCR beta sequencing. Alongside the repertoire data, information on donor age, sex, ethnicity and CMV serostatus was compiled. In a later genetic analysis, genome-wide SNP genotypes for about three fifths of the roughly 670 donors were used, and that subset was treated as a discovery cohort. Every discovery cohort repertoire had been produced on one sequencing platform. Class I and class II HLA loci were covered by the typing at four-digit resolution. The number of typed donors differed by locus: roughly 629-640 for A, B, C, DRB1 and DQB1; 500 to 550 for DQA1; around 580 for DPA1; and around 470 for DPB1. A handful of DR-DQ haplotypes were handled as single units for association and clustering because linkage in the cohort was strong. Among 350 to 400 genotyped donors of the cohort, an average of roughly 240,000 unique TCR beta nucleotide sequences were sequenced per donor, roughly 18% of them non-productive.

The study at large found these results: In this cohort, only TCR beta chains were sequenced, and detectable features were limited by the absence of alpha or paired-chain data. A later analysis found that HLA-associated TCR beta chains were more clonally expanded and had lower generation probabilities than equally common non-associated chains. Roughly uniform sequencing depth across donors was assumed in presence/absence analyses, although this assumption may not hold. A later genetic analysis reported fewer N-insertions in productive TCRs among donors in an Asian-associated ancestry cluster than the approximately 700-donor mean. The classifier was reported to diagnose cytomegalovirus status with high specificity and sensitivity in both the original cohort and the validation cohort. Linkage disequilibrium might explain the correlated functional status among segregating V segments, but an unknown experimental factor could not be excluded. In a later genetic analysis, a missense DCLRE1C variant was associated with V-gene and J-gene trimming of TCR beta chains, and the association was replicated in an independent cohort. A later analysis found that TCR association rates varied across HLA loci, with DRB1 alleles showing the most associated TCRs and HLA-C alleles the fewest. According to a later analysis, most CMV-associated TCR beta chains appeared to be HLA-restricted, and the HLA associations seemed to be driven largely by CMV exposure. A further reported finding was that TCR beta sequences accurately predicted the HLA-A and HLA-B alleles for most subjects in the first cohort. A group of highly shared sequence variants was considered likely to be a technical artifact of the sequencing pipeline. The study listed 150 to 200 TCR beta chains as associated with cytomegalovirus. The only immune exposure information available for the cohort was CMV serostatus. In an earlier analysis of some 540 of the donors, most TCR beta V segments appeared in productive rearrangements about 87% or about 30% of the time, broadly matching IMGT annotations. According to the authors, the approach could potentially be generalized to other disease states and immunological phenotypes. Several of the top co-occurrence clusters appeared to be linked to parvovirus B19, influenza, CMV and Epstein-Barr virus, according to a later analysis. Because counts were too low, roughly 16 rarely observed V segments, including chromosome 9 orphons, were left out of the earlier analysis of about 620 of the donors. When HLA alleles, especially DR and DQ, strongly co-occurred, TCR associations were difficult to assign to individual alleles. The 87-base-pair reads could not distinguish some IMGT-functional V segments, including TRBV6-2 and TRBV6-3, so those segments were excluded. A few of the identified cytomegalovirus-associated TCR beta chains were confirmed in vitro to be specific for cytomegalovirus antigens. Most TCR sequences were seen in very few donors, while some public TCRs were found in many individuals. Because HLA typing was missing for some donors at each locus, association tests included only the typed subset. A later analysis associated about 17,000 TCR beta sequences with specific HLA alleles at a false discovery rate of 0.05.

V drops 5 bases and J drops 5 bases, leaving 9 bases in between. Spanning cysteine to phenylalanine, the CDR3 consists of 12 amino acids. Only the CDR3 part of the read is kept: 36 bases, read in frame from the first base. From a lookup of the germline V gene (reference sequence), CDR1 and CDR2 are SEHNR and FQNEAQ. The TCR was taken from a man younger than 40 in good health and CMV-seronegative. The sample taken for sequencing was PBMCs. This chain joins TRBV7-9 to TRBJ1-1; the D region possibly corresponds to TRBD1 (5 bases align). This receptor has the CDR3 CASSAQGTEAFF. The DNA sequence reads TGTGCCAGCAGCGCGCAGGGAACTGAAGCTTTCTTT.